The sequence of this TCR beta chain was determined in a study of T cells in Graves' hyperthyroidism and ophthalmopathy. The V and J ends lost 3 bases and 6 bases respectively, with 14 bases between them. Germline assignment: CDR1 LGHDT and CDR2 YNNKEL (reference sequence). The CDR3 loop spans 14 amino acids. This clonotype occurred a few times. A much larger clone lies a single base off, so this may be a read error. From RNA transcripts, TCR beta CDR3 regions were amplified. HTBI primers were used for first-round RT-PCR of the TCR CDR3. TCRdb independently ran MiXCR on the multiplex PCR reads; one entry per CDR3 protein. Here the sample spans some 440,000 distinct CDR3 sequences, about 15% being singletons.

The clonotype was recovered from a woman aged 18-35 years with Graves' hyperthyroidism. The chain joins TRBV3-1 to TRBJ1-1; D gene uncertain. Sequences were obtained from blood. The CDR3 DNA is TGTGCCAGCAGCCATTACGAGGCTCTCTCTGAAGCTTTCTTT. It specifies CASSHYEALSEAFF.